This passage covers 9 T cell receptor beta chains from one sample sequenced in a study of cytomegalovirus exposure and HLA in healthy donors. The PCR had 60 Vbeta and 13 Jbeta primers. Measured with immunoSEQ multiplex PCR; TCRdb has only the in-frame clones, and not every one. This table holds fewer than 200,000 clones, roughly 78% found once. Sequenced material: PBMCs. The receptors shown here come from a man in his forties in good health and CMV-seronegative.

The chain carries TRBV5-1 and TRBJ2-7; 8 bases fit TRBD1. V lost 0 bases and J lost 2; bases outside the gene matches: 13. The germline V gene encodes CDR1 SGHRS and CDR2 YFSETQ. The CDR3 extends over 18 amino acids. The CDR3 region is CASSLGGPTGAQPYEQYF. The CDR3 bases are TGCGCCAGCAGCTTGGGGGGCCCGACAGGGGCACAACCCTACGAGCAGTACTTC.

The rearrangement joins TRBV4-1 to TRBJ2-5; D is uncertain. CDR1 and CDR2 from the germline V gene are MGHRA and YSYEKL. Trimming pared 1 base from V and 1 base from J, leaving 7 bases between. This CDR3 region has 14 residues. The CDR3 DNA reads as TGCGCCAGCAGCCAAGTACACAGCCAAGAGACCCAGTACTTC. This sequence encodes CASSQVHSQETQYF.

The CDR3 sequence: CASSQDGSGSELSYEQYF. CDR3 DNA: TGTGCCAGCAGCCAAGATGGTAGCGGGAGTGAACTCTCCTACGAGCAGTACTTC. This chain links TRBV4-2 with TRBJ2-7; 9 nucleotides match TRBD2. Germline values: CDR1 LGHNA, CDR2 YNFKEQ. The CDR3 spans 18 residues. J gave up 0 bases and V 0 bases, and 9 bases lay outside the gene matches.

V gene TRBV4-1 combines with J gene TRBJ2-4, with no clear D. Germline loops: CDR1 MGHRA, CDR2 YSYEKL. With 0 bases removed from V and 8 bases from J, the gap between germline ends came to 8 bases. This CDR3 is built from 13 residues. The CDR3 reads CASSQESQYIQYF. The CDR3 bases are TGCGCCAGCAGCCAAGAATCCCAGTACATTCAGTACTTC.

The chain couples TRBV29-1 to TRBJ2-7; TRBD1 aligns across 9 bases. Germline V lookup: CDR1 SQVTM, CDR2 ANQGSEA. The CDR3 extends over 16 amino acids. Trimming took 1 base from V and 2 from J; bases not matched to a gene: 9. The CDR3 loop reads CSVEGQGGGLAYEQYF. The CDR3 DNA sequence: TGCAGCGTTGAAGGACAGGGGGGGGGACTCGCCTACGAGCAGTACTTC.

The chain couples TRBV28 to TRBJ2-2; D possibly corresponds to TRBD1 (6 bases). V was shortened by 5 bases and J by 3 bases, with 13 bases between the two germline ends. From germline, CDR1 is MDHEN and CDR2 SYDVKM. The CDR3 is 15 residues long. CDR3 sequence (DNA): TGTGCCAGCAGTCCCCGGGACACGTACACCGGGGAGCTGTTTTTT. Translated, it gives CASSPRDTYTGELFF. The full variable domain, its missing parts supplied by reference TRBV28 and TRBJ2-2, is DVKVTQSSRYLVKRTGEKVFLECVQDMDHENMFWYRQDPGLGLRLIYFSYDVKMKEKGDIPEGYSVSREKKERFSLILESASTNQTSMYLCASSPRDTYTGELFFGEGSRLTVL.

The J gene is TRBJ2-7, the V gene TRBV7-2, with 13 bases identical to TRBD2. CDR3 length: 14 residues. V gave up 5 bases and J gave up 10 bases; unmatched junction bases: 8. In germline, CDR1 is SGHTA, CDR2 FQGNSA. The CDR3 nucleotides read TGTGCCAGCAGCCAACAGGGACTAGCGGGAAATCAGTACTTC. It encodes CASSQQGLAGNQYF.

The chain uses TRBV2 and TRBJ1-5, with a possible D match to TRBD1 (6 bases). Trimming pared 7 bases from V and 0 bases from J, leaving 13 bases between. CDR1 and CDR2 from the germline V gene are SNHLY and FYNNEI. The CDR3 is made up of 15 amino acids. CDR3 sequence reads: CASTPTGNSNQPQHF. The CDR3 coding sequence is TGTGCCAGCACCCCGACAGGTAATAGCAATCAGCCCCAGCATTTT.

The CDR3 reads CASKEGANEKLFF. The CDR3 DNA is TGCGCCAGCAAGGAGGGAGCTAATGAAAAACTGTTTTTT. The chain couples TRBV5-1 to TRBJ1-4; D is ambiguous. The germline CDR1 and CDR2 sequences are SGHRS and YFSETQ. The CDR3 extends over 13 amino acids. Trimming pared 6 bases from V and 3 bases from J, leaving 9 bases between.